A single sample gave rise to the 25 T cell receptor beta chains below, sequenced in a study of blood T cell repertoires in COVID-19 (dated by TCRdb to the early 2020s). The method was the immunoSEQ multiplex PCR assay. TCRdb holds this immuneACCESS table with in-frame rearrangements only. Some clones are missing; in checked studies, unresolved V genes explain under half, and the rest has no known cause. Within this sample are around 250,000 clones, with roughly 90% of them counted one time only. The ten largest clonotypes hold 5.5% to 8% of the sample. The sequenced sample was peripheral blood. The origin of the receptors is a man between 60 and 70 years old with acute or convalescent COVID-19.

The rearrangement links TRBV24-1 to TRBJ1-1; D perhaps matches TRBD1 (5 bases). The CDR3 totals 14 residues. Germline V CDR1 and CDR2: KGHDR, SFDVKD. Trimming removed 7 bases from V and 0 bases from J, with 11 bases in between. CDR3 nucleotides: TGTGCCACCAGCCTCAGGGAGGTGAACACTGAAGCTTTCTTT. It codes for CATSLREVNTEAFF.

The J gene is TRBJ2-1, the V gene TRBV13, with 8 positions matching TRBD2. This CDR3 contains 15 residues. Losses at the gene ends were 3 bases for V and 8 bases for J; bases not matched to a gene: 9. Per germline, CDR1 PRHDT and CDR2 FYEKMQ (reference sequence). CDR3 DNA: TGTGCCAGCAGCTTTCTTCGAGGGACTAGTTATGAGCAGTTCTTC. It is translated as CASSFLRGTSYEQFF.

CDR3 in amino acids: CASSTTSGPAYEQYF. CDR3 sequence (DNA): TGTGCCAGCAGCACGACTAGCGGTCCTGCCTACGAGCAGTACTTC. The chain links TRBV9 to TRBJ2-7; 9 bases line up with TRBD2. The germline V gene encodes CDR1 SGDLS and CDR2 YYNGEE. The V and J ends lost 4 bases and 2 bases, in that order; junction bases with no gene match: 7. CDR3 size: 15 residues.

This chain connects TRBV7-3 to TRBJ2-5; 13 bases agree with TRBD2. Germline V CDR1 and CDR2: SGHTA, FQGTGA. This CDR3 has 15 amino acids. V lost 5 bases and J lost 9; bases outside the gene matches: 9. DNA for the CDR3: TGTGCCAGCAGCCCACTAGCGGGAGGGACCGCGGCCCAGTACTTC. Translation: CASSPLAGGTAAQYF.

V is TRBV4-3 and J is TRBJ2-7; 9 bases match TRBD1. Germline CDR1 LGHNA, CDR2 YSLEER. J was trimmed by 5 bases and V by 4 bases; bases with no gene match: 9. The CDR3 is 15 amino acids. CDR3 sequence reads: CASSRQRTGAHEQYF. CDR3 in DNA: TGCGCCAGCAGCCGCCAGCGGACAGGGGCCCACGAGCAGTACTTC.

This clone was observed a handful of times. J is TRBJ2-3 and V is TRBV4-2; TRBD1 might be the D (5 bases). The CDR3 consists of 13 residues. Trimming stripped 4 bases from V and 4 bases from J, with 9 bases between. Germline CDR1 reads LGHNA; CDR2 reads YNFKEQ. The CDR3 sequence: CASSPLGADTQYF. The CDR3 region has the DNA TGTGCCAGCAGCCCTCTAGGGGCAGATACGCAGTATTTT.

V and J are TRBV11-2 and TRBJ2-2; 7 bases agree with TRBD1. V trimming: 1 base; J trimming: 3 bases; junction bases outside the gene matches: 11. The length of the CDR3 is 18 residues. Germline CDR1 is SGHAT and CDR2 is FQNNGV. CDR3 amino acids: CASSLGLRFGQDTGELFF. The CDR3 DNA reads TGTGCCAGCAGCTTAGGTTTACGGTTCGGACAGGACACCGGGGAGCTGTTTTTT.

The V gene is TRBV30, the J gene TRBJ1-6, with TRBD1 as a possible D gene (5 bases). V was cut by 3 bases and J by 10 bases, with 16 bases left in between. This CDR3 comprises 14 residues. Germline CDR1 and CDR2: GTSNPN and SVGIG (reference sequence). In DNA form, the CDR3 reads TGTGCCTGGAGCCCAGACAGTAGCGGGTCACCCCTCCACTTT. Amino acid sequence: CAWSPDSSGSPLHF.

CDR3 DNA: TGTGCCAGTAGTCTGTTAGGTCAGGGGGGCTACACCTTC. Protein: CASSLLGQGGYTF. This chain joins TRBV19 and TRBJ1-2; D is perhaps TRBD1 (6 bases). The V end lost 5 bases, the J end lost 8 bases, and 15 bases lay between the germline ends. Germline loops: CDR1 LNHDA, CDR2 SQIVND (reference sequence). The CDR3 length is 13 residues.

The V call is TRBV11-3, the J call TRBJ2-7; tentatively, D is TRBD2 (7 bases). Germline V CDR1 and CDR2: SGHNT, YENEEA. The germline V and J ends were trimmed by 4 bases and 4 bases, with 17 bases remaining between them. The length of the CDR3 is 15 residues. DNA for the CDR3: TGTGCCAGCAGCTGGCCGAGGGGGGAGGGTTACGAGCAGTACTTC. The encoded protein is CASSWPRGEGYEQYF.

The chain links TRBV27 to TRBJ1-1; unclear D gene. V was trimmed by 7 bases and J by 0 bases, leaving 9 bases between them. The CDR3 contains 13 residues. Germline assignment: CDR1 MNHEY and CDR2 SMNVEV (reference sequence). The CDR3 loop reads CASNLNLNTEAFF. The DNA of the CDR3 is TGTGCCAGCAACTTAAATTTGAACACTGAAGCTTTCTTT.

J is TRBJ1-1 and V is TRBV27; 9 nucleotides align to TRBD1. The CDR3 totals 14 residues. Germline assignment: CDR1 MNHEY and CDR2 SMNVEV (reference sequence). V lost 5 bases and J lost 4; bases outside the gene matches: 5. CDR3 region: CASSVGTGSTEAFF. CDR3 in DNA: TGTGCCAGCAGTGTAGGGACAGGGTCCACTGAAGCTTTCTTT.

J is TRBJ2-3 and V is TRBV5-5; D may be TRBD2 (6 bases). Germline assignment: CDR1 SGHKS and CDR2 YYEKEE (reference sequence). The CDR3 runs 16 residues. V gave up 4 bases and J gave up 0 bases, with 15 bases separating them. DNA of the CDR3: TGTGCCAGCAGCGCGACCGGGACTCGGAGCACAGATACGCAGTATTTT. The encoded protein is CASSATGTRSTDTQYF.

This clone has a handful of counts. The chain links TRBV6-5 to TRBJ1-6; no firm D call. The CDR3 is 15 amino acids. V lost 6 bases and J 5 bases, leaving 14 bases between the germline ends. Germline CDR1 is MNHEY and CDR2 is SVGAGI. CDR3 coding DNA: TGTGCCAGCAGAGCGGCACGGTTAGATAATTCACCCCTCCACTTT. This translates into CASRAARLDNSPLHF.

The CDR3 DNA follows: TGTGCCAGCAGTCAACCACAGGGGGCCATGGGGTACGAGCAGTACTTC. It translates to CASSQPQGAMGYEQYF. The J gene is TRBJ2-7, the V gene TRBV28; 9 positions agree with TRBD1. Germline V gene data show CDR1 as MDHEN and CDR2 as SYDVKM. V gave up 5 bases and J gave up 4 bases; unmatched junction bases: 12. The CDR3 is 16 residues long.

The genes are TRBV5-5 and TRBJ2-5; 11 bases are a match to TRBD2. The CDR3 is 18 residues long. The J segment lost 5 bases and the V segment lost 4 bases, leaving 16 bases of the junction unmatched. Germline CDR1 SGHKS, CDR2 YYEKEE (reference sequence). The CDR3 bases are TGTGCCAGCAGCCCCTCAAAATGGGGTAGCGGGAGGGGGGAGACCCAGTACTTC. Residues: CASSPSKWGSGRGETQYF.

The chain employs TRBV28 and TRBJ2-2; D ambiguous. Germline loops: CDR1 MDHEN, CDR2 SYDVKM. This CDR3 comprises 16 residues. V was cut by 6 bases and J by 0 bases, with 14 bases left in between. CDR3 in DNA: TGTGCCAGCAGCCTAACCCCAACCCCGAACACCGGGGAGCTGTTTTTT. Translating it yields CASSLTPTPNTGELFF.

The genes are TRBV7-2 and TRBJ2-7, with D uncertain. The CDR3 contains 14 residues. V was cut by 1 base and J by 0 bases, with 7 bases left in between. Germline lookup yields CDR1 SGHTA and CDR2 FQGNSA. CDR3 loop: CASSLGGNSYEQYF. CDR3 DNA: TGTGCCAGCAGCTTAGGAGGAAACTCCTACGAGCAGTACTTC.

The chain is built from TRBV28 and TRBJ2-7; the match to TRBD1 covers 11 bases. CDR1 is MDHEN, CDR2 SYDVKM, per germline. The CDR3 length is 15 residues. V shed 8 bases and J 2 bases; nucleotides not matched to a gene: 8. The CDR3 spells CASFQKGQGAYEQYF. In DNA, the CDR3 is TGTGCCAGCTTTCAAAAGGGACAGGGGGCCTACGAGCAGTACTTC.

Concerning this clone itself: The sample contains more than one DNA sequence encoding this CDR3. The V call is TRBV28, the J call TRBJ1-2, with 8 bases aligning to TRBD1. With 5 bases clipped from V and 2 bases from J, the junction kept 4 bases outside the gene matches. This CDR3 has 14 amino acids. Per germline, CDR1 MDHEN and CDR2 SYDVKM. CDR3 nucleotides: TGTGCCAGCAGTCTCGGGACAGGCAACTATGGCTACACCTTC. Amino acid sequence: CASSLGTGNYGYTF.

The rearrangement uses TRBV21-1 and TRBJ1-2; the table's D call, TRBD1, has no DNA check behind it. TRBV21-1 is a documented pseudogene. CDR3 size: 17 residues. The CDR3 nucleotides are TGTGCCAGCAGCCCACGTAGGACAGGGAGTCTTACCTATGGCTACACCTTC. Protein product: CASSPRRTGSLTYGYTF.

The V call is TRBV7-2, the J call TRBJ1-1, with 7 bases identical to TRBD1. J was trimmed by 1 base and V by 1 base; bases with no gene match: 6. Germline loops: CDR1 SGHTA, CDR2 FQGNSA. The CDR3 is 16 residues long. DNA for the CDR3: TGTGCCAGCAGCTTAGAGGGGGCAGGCCGGAACACTGAAGCTTTCTTT. This gives the protein CASSLEGAGRNTEAFF.

The rearrangement links TRBV2 to TRBJ1-2, with 7 positions matching TRBD1. The V gene end was trimmed by 3 bases and the J gene end by 5 bases; junction bases not matched to a gene: 9. Germline V gene lookup returns CDR1 SNHLY and CDR2 FYNNEI. The CDR3 extends over 15 amino acids. Here the CDR3 DNA reads TGTGCCAGCAGTGAGCTAAGGGACAGCGCGTATGGCTACACCTTC. Translation: CASSELRDSAYGYTF.

This clone was observed a few times. J is TRBJ2-3 and V is TRBV12-5, with D possibly being TRBD1 (6 bases). Germline-derived CDR1 and CDR2 are LGHNT and FRNRAP. The CDR3 sequence is 15 residues long. V lost 11 bases to trimming and J lost 1 base, with 19 bases between them. CDR3 DNA sequence: TGTGCTTGGACAGAAAGAAGGGGCCGCACAGATACGCAGTATTTT. Translating gives CAWTERRGRTDTQYF.

V gene TRBV4-2 combines with J gene TRBJ2-7, with 11 bases fitting TRBD2. The ends lost 3 bases at V and 0 bases at J; junction bases unmatched: 19. CDR1 is LGHNA and CDR2 is YNFKEQ in the germline V gene. The CDR3 spans 21 residues. The CDR3 DNA follows: TGTGCCAGCAGCCACGAAATAACCGGACTAGCGGGTACACGAAGCTCCTACGAGCAGTACTTC. It encodes CASSHEITGLAGTRSSYEQYF.